Presented here are 23 T cell receptor beta chains from one specimen sequenced in a study of radiotherapy plus CTLA-4 blockade in lung cancer. Method: immunoSEQ multiplex PCR; TCRdb's copy keeps in-frame clones and lacks some. The repertoire has roughly 50,000 clones, 80% to 85% of them found once; the top ten carry approximately 3.5%. The sequences come from peripheral blood, collected from a patient treated with radiotherapy plus ipilimumab. The receptors come from a human donor with non-small cell lung cancer who had stable disease on radiotherapy plus ipilimumab.

The V and J genes are TRBV7-9 and TRBJ2-1; 8 nucleotides align to TRBD2. The ends lost 1 base at V and 7 bases at J; junction bases unmatched: 12. Germline V gene lookup returns CDR1 SEHNR and CDR2 FQNEAQ (reference sequence). CDR3 length equals 17 residues. In DNA, the CDR3 is TGTGCCAGCAGCTTAGAGAGATTCCGGGAGGGCATGAATGAGCAGTTCTTC. Protein sequence: CASSLERFREGMNEQFF. The full variable domain, in which reference TRBV7-9 and TRBJ2-1 provide the parts outside the CDR3, is DTGVSQNPRHKITKRGQNVTFRCDPISEHNRLYWYRQTLGQGPEFLTYFQNEAQLEKSRLLSDRFSAERPKGSFSTLEIQRTEQGDSAMYLCASSLERFREGMNEQFFGPGTRLTVL.

The sample holds one count of this clone. The chain is built from TRBV7-2 and TRBJ1-1; weak D call: TRBD1 (6 bases). Looked up from germline, CDR1 is SGHTA and CDR2 is FQGNSA. V lost 5 bases, J lost 4 bases, and 14 bases lay in between. The CDR3 has 14 residues. CDR3 nucleotides: TGTGCCAGCAGCCCCAGGGGACGTATCACTGAAGCTTTCTTT. It is translated as CASSPRGRITEAFF.

V usage is TRBV19 and J usage is TRBJ1-5; TRBD1 matches 9 bases. V shed 4 bases, J shed 0 bases, and the junction held 10 bases outside the gene matches. Germline values: CDR1 LNHDA, CDR2 SQIVND (reference sequence). The CDR3 is 18 amino acids. CDR3 in DNA: TGTGCCAGTAGTACCACCGACAGGGGGGTAGATAGCAATCAGCCCCAGCATTTT. This codes for CASSTTDRGVDSNQPQHF.

This clone was recorded a few times. The chain couples TRBV6-6 to TRBJ1-2; 8 nucleotides agree with TRBD1. Germline-derived CDR1 and CDR2 are MNHNY and SVGAGI (reference sequence). V trimming: 0 bases; J trimming: 4 bases; junction bases outside the gene matches: 4. The CDR3 is 15 residues long. DNA of the CDR3: TGTGCCAGCAGTTACTCCGACAGGGGACTCTATGGCTACACCTTC. Translated: CASSYSDRGLYGYTF.

This rearrangement joins TRBV15 to TRBJ2-7, with 9 bases matching TRBD1. Germline values: CDR1 LNHNV, CDR2 YYDKDF (reference sequence). The CDR3 totals 17 residues. V shed 4 bases, J shed 2 bases, and the junction held 12 bases outside the gene matches. Written as DNA, the CDR3 is TGTGCCACCAGCAAGGGACAGGGTGGCGCGGGAGCCTACGAGCAGTACTTC. Its protein product is CATSKGQGGAGAYEQYF.

The V and J genes are TRBV4-3 and TRBJ2-7, with D perhaps matching TRBD2 (6 bases). This CDR3 has 15 amino acids. CDR1 and CDR2 (germline): LGHNA, YSLEER. Trimming took off 0 bases at V and 12 bases at J, with 21 bases between the two ends. Written as DNA, the CDR3 is TGCGCCAGCAGCCAAGATCCGGGAACGGGAGTCCTTTTGTACTTC. It codes for CASSQDPGTGVLLYF.

This clone occurred a few times. The CDR3 loop is CASRPGLLSNNEQFF. CDR3 DNA: TGTGCCAGCAGACCAGGACTCCTATCAAACAATGAGCAGTTCTTC. The J gene is TRBJ2-1, the V gene TRBV28; weak D call: TRBD2 (5 bases). The V and J ends lost 6 bases and 5 bases respectively, with 17 bases between them. Germline CDR1 MDHEN, CDR2 SYDVKM. The CDR3 spans 15 residues.

The rearrangement links TRBV5-1 to TRBJ1-4; TRBD1 matches 7 bases. The CDR3 is made up of 14 amino acids. The junction had 8 bases not matched to a gene; V was cut back by 5 bases and J by 7 bases. Germline assignment: CDR1 SGHRS and CDR2 YFSETQ. CDR3 sequence reads: CASRTGTVAEKLFF. As DNA, the CDR3 is TGCGCCAGCAGAACCGGGACAGTAGCTGAAAAACTGTTTTTT.

The gene calls are TRBV18 and TRBJ2-3; TRBD2 agrees at 8 bases. CDR1 and CDR2 (germline): KGHSH, LQKENI. The V segment lost 2 bases and the J segment 6 bases; nucleotides outside the gene matches: 16. The CDR3 is 18 amino acids. The CDR3 DNA reads TGTGCCAGCTCACCAACCAATGGCGCGGGGGGAAATCCCGATACGCAGTATTTT. Translated, it gives CASSPTNGAGGNPDTQYF.

The chain joins TRBV30 to TRBJ2-2, with TRBD1 matching 9 bases. J was trimmed by 1 base and V by 3 bases; bases with no gene match: 0. This CDR3 has 14 residues. Germline loops: CDR1 GTSNPN, CDR2 SVGIG (reference sequence). CDR3 in amino acids: CAWRGQGNTGELFF. The CDR3 bases are TGTGCCTGGAGGGGACAGGGGAACACCGGGGAGCTGTTTTTT.

J is TRBJ2-5 and V is TRBV28; a weak D match, TRBD2 (5 bases). Germline-derived CDR1 and CDR2 are MDHEN and SYDVKM. V shed 7 bases and J shed 3 bases, with 15 bases lying between them. The CDR3 covers 14 residues. The CDR3 loop is CASKVSGGEETQYF. The CDR3 coding sequence is TGTGCCAGCAAAGTTTCAGGAGGTGAAGAGACCCAGTACTTC.

The gene calls are TRBV19 and TRBJ2-7, with 7 nucleotides matching TRBD1. Per the germline V gene, CDR1 is LNHDA and CDR2 is SQIVND (reference sequence). J lost 4 bases, V lost 0 bases, and 3 bases had no gene match. The CDR3 is 14 amino acids. In nucleotides, the CDR3 is TGTGCCAGTAGTATAGACACAGGGGAATACGAGCAGTACTTC. Protein product: CASSIDTGEYEQYF.

The CDR3 nucleotides read TGTGCCAGCAGTTCCAGGGGGCCGGACGAGCAGTACTTC. This codes for CASSSRGPDEQYF. The chain joins TRBV7-9 to TRBJ2-7, with TRBD1 matching over 8 bases. Germline V gene data show CDR1 as SEHNR and CDR2 as FQNEAQ (reference sequence). The CDR3 consists of 13 residues. Trimming took 6 bases from V and 5 from J; bases not matched to a gene: 6.

The chain is built from TRBV4-3 and TRBJ2-7; D perhaps matches TRBD1 (5 bases). CDR3 size: 15 residues. The germline CDR1 and CDR2 sequences are LGHNA and YSLEER. V was shortened by 0 bases and J by 2 bases, with 11 bases between the two germline ends. The CDR3 here is CASSQDPDTTYEQYF. The CDR3 DNA reads as TGCGCCAGCAGCCAAGATCCGGACACCACCTACGAGCAGTACTTC.

This clone was seen at least ten times. CDR3 in amino acids: CASSYSEAYEQYF. The CDR3 nucleotides are TGTGCCAGCAGTTACTCAGAGGCCTACGAGCAGTACTTC. The genes are TRBV6-5 and TRBJ2-7, with D unresolved. Germline CDR1 is MNHEY and CDR2 is SVGAGI. The CDR3 covers 13 residues. V was pared by 0 bases and J by 2 bases, with 5 bases between.

On this clone itself: The sample has other DNA sequences that encode this CDR3 too. The chain recombines TRBV28 with TRBJ1-5; no clear D gene. With 4 bases removed from V and 2 bases from J, the gap between germline ends came to 15 bases. Germline V gene sequence: CDR1 MDHEN, CDR2 SYDVKM. The CDR3 has 16 residues. CDR3 DNA sequence: TGTGCCAGCAGTTCATCCGGACCTAGCGGCAATCAGCCCCAGCATTTT. Translated: CASSSSGPSGNQPQHF.

The CDR3 DNA follows: TGTGCCAGCAGTTGGGGACTAAGGGCAGATACGCAGTATTTT. It is translated as CASSWGLRADTQYF. The chain has TRBV27 and TRBJ2-3, with TRBD2 matching over 7 bases. V dropped 4 bases and J dropped 4; count of bases not matched to a gene: 5. Germline CDR1 MNHEY, CDR2 SMNVEV (reference sequence). This CDR3 comprises 14 residues.

This chain joins TRBV11-2 and TRBJ2-5, with D possibly being TRBD1 (5 bases). The J call is uncertain, as TRBJ2-7 better fits the DNA end. Germline loops: CDR1 SGHAT, CDR2 FQNNGV. CDR3 size: 15 residues. The CDR3 DNA reads as TGTGCCAGCAGCCCTACGCCAAGGGGAATCTACGAGCAGTACTTC. Translating it yields CASSPTPRGIYEQYF.

CDR3 nucleotides: TGCGCCAGCAGCTTGGGCGGACAGGGGATAGGACCCCTCCACTTT. It codes for CASSLGGQGIGPLHF. The chain employs TRBV5-1 and TRBJ1-6; 9 bases agree with TRBD1. The trim removed 0 bases at V and 12 bases at J, leaving 7 bases unmatched. Looked up from germline, CDR1 is SGHRS and CDR2 is YFSETQ. This CDR3 region has 15 residues.

This chain joins TRBV6-1 and TRBJ2-7; a weak D match, TRBD2 (5 bases). The CDR3 spans 13 residues. CDR1 is MNHNS, CDR2 SASEGT, per germline. The ends were cut back, 5 bases at V and 5 bases at J, with 13 bases in the middle. The CDR3 coding sequence is TGTGCCAGCAGTACAGACTACCTAGACGAGCAGTACTTC. Amino acid sequence: CASSTDYLDEQYF.

J is TRBJ1-3 and V is TRBV18; TRBD1 might be the D (5 bases). The V end lost 2 bases, the J end lost 0 bases, and 11 bases lay between the germline ends. Germline V lookup: CDR1 KGHSH, CDR2 LQKENI. The CDR3 sequence is 16 residues long. The CDR3 here is CASSPMGPSSGNTIYF. Written as DNA, the CDR3 is TGTGCCAGCTCACCAATGGGGCCTAGCTCTGGAAACACCATATATTTT. Together with reference TRBV18 and TRBJ1-3, the CDR3 gives the full variable domain: NAGVMQNPRHLVRRRGQEARLRCSPMKGHSHVYWYRQLPEEGLKFMVYLQKENIIDESGMPKERFSAEFPKEGPSILRIQQVVRGDSAAYFCASSPMGPSSGNTIYFGEGSWLTVV.

J is TRBJ1-4 and V is TRBV5-4, with TRBD1 as a possible D gene (5 bases). CDR1 is SGHNT and CDR2 is YYREEE in the germline V gene (reference sequence). This CDR3 contains 14 residues. V lost 3 bases and J 3 bases, leaving 9 bases between the germline ends. CDR3 in amino acids: CASSSPGANEKLFF. CDR3 in DNA: TGTGCCAGCAGCTCGCCGGGGGCTAATGAAAAACTGTTTTTT.

The chain uses TRBV4-2 and TRBJ2-1; weak D call: TRBD2 (6 bases). This CDR3 has 16 amino acids. The V and J ends lost 0 bases and 4 bases respectively, with 13 bases between them. Germline values: CDR1 LGHNA, CDR2 YNFKEQ. The CDR3 sequence is CASSQEYGRKYNEQFF. CDR3 nucleotide sequence: TGTGCCAGCAGCCAAGAGTACGGGAGAAAGTACAATGAGCAGTTCTTC.